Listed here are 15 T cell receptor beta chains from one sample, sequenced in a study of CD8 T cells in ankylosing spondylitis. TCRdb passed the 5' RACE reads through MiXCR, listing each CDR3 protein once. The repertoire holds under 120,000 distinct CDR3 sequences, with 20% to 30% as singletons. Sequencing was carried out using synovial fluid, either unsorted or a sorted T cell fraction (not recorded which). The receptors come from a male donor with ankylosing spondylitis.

The CDR3 spells CASSQVDGYEQYV. In DNA form, the CDR3 reads TGTGCCAGCAGCCAAGTGGACGGGTACGAGCAGTACGTC. The rearrangement links TRBV3-1 to TRBJ2-7; D ambiguous. Germline values: CDR1 LGHDT, CDR2 YNNKEL (reference sequence). The CDR3 loop spans 13 amino acids. V shed 1 base and J shed 4 bases, with 8 bases lying between them.

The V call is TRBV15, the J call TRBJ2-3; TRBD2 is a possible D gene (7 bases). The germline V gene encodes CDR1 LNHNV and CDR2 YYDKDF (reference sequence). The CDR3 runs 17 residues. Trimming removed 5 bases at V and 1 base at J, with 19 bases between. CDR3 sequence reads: CATSGRRGSGGTDTQYF. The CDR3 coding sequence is TGTGCCACCAGCGGTAGAAGGGGGAGCGGGGGCACAGATACGCAGTATTTT.

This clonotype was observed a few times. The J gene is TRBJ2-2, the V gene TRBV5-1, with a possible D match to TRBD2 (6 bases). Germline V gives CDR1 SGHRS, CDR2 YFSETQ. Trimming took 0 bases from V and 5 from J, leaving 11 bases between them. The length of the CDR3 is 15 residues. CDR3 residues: CASSLDGRGTGELFF. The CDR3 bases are TGCGCCAGCAGCTTGGACGGGAGAGGGACCGGGGAGCTGTTTTTT.

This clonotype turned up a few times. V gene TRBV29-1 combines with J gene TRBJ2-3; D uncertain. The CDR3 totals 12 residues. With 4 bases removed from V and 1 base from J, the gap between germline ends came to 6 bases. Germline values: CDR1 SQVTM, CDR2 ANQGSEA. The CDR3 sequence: CSVVVGTDTQYF. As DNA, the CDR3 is TGCAGCGTTGTTGTAGGCACAGATACGCAGTATTTT.

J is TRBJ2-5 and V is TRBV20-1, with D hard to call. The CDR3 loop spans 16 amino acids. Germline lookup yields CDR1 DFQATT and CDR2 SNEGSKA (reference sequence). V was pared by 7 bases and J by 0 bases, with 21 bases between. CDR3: CSVENPWEVYQETQYF. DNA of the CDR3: TGCAGTGTAGAGAACCCGTGGGAAGTGTACCAAGAGACCCAGTACTTC.

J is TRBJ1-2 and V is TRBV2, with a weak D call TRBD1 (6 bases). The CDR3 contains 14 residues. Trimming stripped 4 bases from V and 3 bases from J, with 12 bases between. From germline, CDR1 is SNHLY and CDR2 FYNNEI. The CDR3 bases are TGTGCCAGCAGTGGGACGGGGGGGCACTATGGCTACACCTTC. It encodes CASSGTGGHYGYTF. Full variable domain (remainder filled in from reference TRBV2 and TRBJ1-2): EPEVTQTPSHQVTQMGQEVILRCVPISNHLYFYWYRQILGQKVEFLVSFYNNEISEKSEIFDDQFSVERPDGSNFTLKIRSTKLEDSAMYFCASSGTGGHYGYTFGSGTRLTVV.

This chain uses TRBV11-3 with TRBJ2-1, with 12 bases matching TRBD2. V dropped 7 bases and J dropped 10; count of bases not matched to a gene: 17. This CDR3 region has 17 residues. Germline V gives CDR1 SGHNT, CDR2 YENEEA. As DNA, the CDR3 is TGTGCCAGCATCCCTGGGCTGACTAGCGGGAGAGGTGCGGAGCAGTTCTTC. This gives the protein CASIPGLTSGRGAEQFF.

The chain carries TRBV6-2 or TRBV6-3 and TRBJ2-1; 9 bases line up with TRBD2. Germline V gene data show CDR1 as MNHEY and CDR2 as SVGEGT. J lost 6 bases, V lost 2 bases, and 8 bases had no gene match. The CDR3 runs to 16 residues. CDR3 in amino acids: CASSYGGLAGINEQFF. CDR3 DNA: TGTGCCAGCAGTTACGGGGGGCTAGCGGGGATCAATGAGCAGTTCTTC.

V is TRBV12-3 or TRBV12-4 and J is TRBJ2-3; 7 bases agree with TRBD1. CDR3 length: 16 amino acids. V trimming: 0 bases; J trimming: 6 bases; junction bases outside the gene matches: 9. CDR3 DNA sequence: TGTGCCAGCAGTTTAGCCCTGGGACAGATAAGCGATACGCAGTATTTT. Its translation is CASSLALGQISDTQYF.

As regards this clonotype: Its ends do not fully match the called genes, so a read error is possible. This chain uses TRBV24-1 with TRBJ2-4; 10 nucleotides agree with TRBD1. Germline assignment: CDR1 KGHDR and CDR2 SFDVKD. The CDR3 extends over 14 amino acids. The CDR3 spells CATSDRDRGNIKYF. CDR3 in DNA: TGTGCCACCAGTGACCGGGACAGGGGTAACATTAAGTACTTC.

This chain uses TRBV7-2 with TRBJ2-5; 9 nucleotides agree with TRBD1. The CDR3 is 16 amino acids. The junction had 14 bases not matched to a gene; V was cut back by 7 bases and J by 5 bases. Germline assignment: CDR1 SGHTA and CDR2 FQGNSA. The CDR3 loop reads CASTLSVTGGWETQYF. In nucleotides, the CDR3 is TGTGCCAGCACTCTTAGCGTGACAGGGGGTTGGGAGACCCAGTACTTC.

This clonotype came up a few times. CDR3 in DNA: TGCAGCGTTGACGGGAACCAAGGGAGGACAGATACGCAGTATTTT. Translating gives CSVDGNQGRTDTQYF. This sequence joins TRBV29-1 and TRBJ2-3, with a possible D match to TRBD2 (6 bases). Trimming removed 3 bases from V and 3 bases from J, with 16 bases in between. Germline-derived CDR1 and CDR2 are SQVTM and ANQGSEA. The CDR3 sequence is 15 residues long.

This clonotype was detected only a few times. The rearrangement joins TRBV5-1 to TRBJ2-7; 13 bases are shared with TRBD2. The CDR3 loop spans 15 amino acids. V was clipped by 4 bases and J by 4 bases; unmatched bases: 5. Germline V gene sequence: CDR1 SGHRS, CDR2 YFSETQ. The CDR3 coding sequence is TGCGCCAGCAGCATTGGGACTAGCGGGATTTACGAGCAGTACGTC. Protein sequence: CASSIGTSGIYEQYV.

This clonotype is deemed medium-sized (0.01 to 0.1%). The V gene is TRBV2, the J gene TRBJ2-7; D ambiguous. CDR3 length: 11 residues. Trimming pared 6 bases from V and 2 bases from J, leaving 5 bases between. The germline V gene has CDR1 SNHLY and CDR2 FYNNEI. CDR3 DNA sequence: TGTGCCAGCAGAGGCCCCTACGAGCAGTACTTC. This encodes CASRGPYEQYF.

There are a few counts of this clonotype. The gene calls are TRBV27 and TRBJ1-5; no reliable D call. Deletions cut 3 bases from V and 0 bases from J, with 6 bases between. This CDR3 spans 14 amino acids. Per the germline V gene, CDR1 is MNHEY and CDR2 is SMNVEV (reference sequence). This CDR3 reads CASSFRYSNQPQHF. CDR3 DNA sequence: TGTGCCAGCAGTTTCAGGTATAGCAATCAGCCCCAGCATTTT.